The 13 T cell receptor beta chains reported below all come from one sample, sequenced in a study of CD8 T cells in Susac syndrome. After extraction with the RNeasy kit, roughly 0.45 to 1 ug of the RNA was reverse transcribed using random hexamers. TCRdb processed the immunoSEQ multiplex PCR reads anew with MiXCR; each CDR3 protein has one entry. The sample includes about 240,000 distinct CDR3 sequences, almost 97% of them seen just once. Sequencing input: CD4+ T cells from PBMCs. These receptors originate from a human donor with Susac syndrome.

The chain carries TRBV5-6 and TRBJ2-5; 7 bases map to TRBD1. The CDR3 spans 11 residues. Trimming cost V 1 base and J 11 bases; bases outside gene matches: 2. Germline CDR1 is SGHDT and CDR2 is YYEEEE. CDR3 loop: CASSLTGDQYF. The CDR3 DNA sequence: TGTGCCAGCAGCTTGACAGGGGATCAGTACTTC.

This chain links TRBV7-9 with TRBJ2-1, with 9 bases fitting TRBD2. CDR1 is SEHNR, CDR2 FQNEAQ, per germline (reference sequence). There are 16 residues in the CDR3. V lost 0 bases and J lost 8; bases outside the gene matches: 8. Here the CDR3 DNA reads TGTGCCAGCAGCTTAGCCCGACTAGCGGAGCTCGATGAGCAGTTCTTC. Encoded protein: CASSLARLAELDEQFF.

The chain couples TRBV7-9 to TRBJ1-1; TRBD1 aligns across 8 bases. CDR3 length equals 16 residues. CDR1 and CDR2 (germline): SEHNR, FQNEAQ (reference sequence). V gave up 4 bases and J gave up 1 base; unmatched junction bases: 8. Written as DNA, the CDR3 is TGTGCCAGCAGCTCCCCCCGGACAGGGAGGAACACTGAAGCTTTCTTT. Translating gives CASSSPRTGRNTEAFF.

This rearrangement joins TRBV11-1 to TRBJ2-1, with TRBD2 identical over 10 bases. CDR1 SGHAT and CDR2 FQDESV come from the germline V gene (reference sequence). V dropped 0 bases and J dropped 6; count of bases not matched to a gene: 23. This CDR3 is built from 22 residues. The CDR3 bases are TGTGCCAGCAGCTTAGCGCTAAGGATGCTAGCGGGAGAAAACTTGGTCCCCAATGAGCAGTTCTTC. Its translation is CASSLALRMLAGENLVPNEQFF.

The chain carries TRBV19 and TRBJ2-1; TRBD2 agrees at 8 bases. The CDR3 has 14 residues. V was clipped by 10 bases and J by 4 bases; unmatched bases: 9. Looked up from germline, CDR1 is LNHDA and CDR2 is SQIVND (reference sequence). The CDR3, as DNA: TGTGCCACTCGGGGGGGACAAGAGTACAATGAGCAGTTCTTC. This sequence encodes CATRGGQEYNEQFF.

The V and J genes are TRBV3-1 and TRBJ1-5; D not certain. Per the germline V gene, CDR1 is LGHDT and CDR2 is YNNKEL (reference sequence). Trimming stripped 0 bases from V and 0 bases from J, with 6 bases between. The CDR3 runs 15 residues. CDR3 sequence (DNA): TGTGCCAGCAGCCAAGACTTAGATAGCAATCAGCCCCAGCATTTT. Residues: CASSQDLDSNQPQHF.

V is TRBV20-1 and J is TRBJ2-5, with 10 positions matching TRBD2. V was clipped by 0 bases and J by 5 bases; unmatched bases: 18. Germline V gives CDR1 DFQATT, CDR2 SNEGSKA (reference sequence). The CDR3 extends over 19 amino acids. CDR3 in DNA: TGCAGTGCTAGAGATTACCGGCTAGCGGGAGCCCCTGGAGTGGAGACCCAGTACTTC. Encoded protein: CSARDYRLAGAPGVETQYF.

Of note for this clonotype: At one end, the junction sequence differs from germline, possibly due to a read error. The genes are TRBV7-7 and TRBJ2-2; D call uncertain. The CDR3 is 15 amino acids. Looked up from germline, CDR1 is SSHAT and CDR2 is FNYEAQ (reference sequence). CDR3 sequence: CASSLTGLVNGELFF. The DNA for the CDR3 is TGTGCTAGCAGTCTCACCGGGCTGGTTAACGGGGAGCTGTTTTTT.

The gene calls are TRBV9 and TRBJ1-2; D is uncertain. Germline V gives CDR1 SGDLS, CDR2 YYNGEE. V shed 0 bases and J shed 4 bases, with 7 bases lying between them. This CDR3 has 13 residues. CDR3: CASSVAALYGYTF. The CDR3, as DNA: TGTGCCAGCAGCGTAGCTGCGCTCTATGGCTACACCTTC.

The chain uses TRBV24-1 and TRBJ2-7, with 8 bases aligning to TRBD1. This CDR3 comprises 15 residues. CDR1 and CDR2 (germline): KGHDR, SFDVKD. Trimming removed 4 bases from V and 3 bases from J; junction bases left unmatched: 7. CDR3 sequence reads: CATSDGGTGGYEQYF. CDR3 sequence (DNA): TGTGCCACCAGTGACGGCGGGACAGGAGGCTACGAGCAGTACTTC.

The V gene is TRBV29-1, the J gene TRBJ1-2; 7 bases line up with TRBD1. After removal of 8 bases from V and 7 bases from J, the junction contained 10 bases not matched to a gene. CDR3 size: 12 residues. Germline V gene data show CDR1 as SQVTM and CDR2 as ANQGSEA. The CDR3 is CSTRRQGGGYTF. In nucleotides, the CDR3 is TGCAGCACCAGGAGACAGGGAGGTGGCTACACCTTC.

The chain recombines TRBV24-1 with TRBJ2-3; 12 bases line up with TRBD2. Germline V gene sequence: CDR1 KGHDR, CDR2 SFDVKD. This CDR3 is built from 16 residues. The ends lost 6 bases at V and 1 base at J; junction bases unmatched: 4. The CDR3: CATSIGLAGRTDTQYF. The CDR3 DNA reads as TGTGCCACCAGTATTGGACTAGCGGGACGCACAGATACGCAGTATTTT.

The chain recombines TRBV11-3 with TRBJ2-1; perhaps D is TRBD1 or TRBD2 (6 bases each). Trimming cost V 0 bases and J 3 bases, with 12 bases left between them. Germline-derived CDR1 and CDR2 are SGHNT and YENEEA. The CDR3 is 16 amino acids. The CDR3 is CASSLEQGGFYNEQFF. As DNA, the CDR3 is TGTGCCAGCAGCTTAGAACAAGGGGGGTTCTACAATGAGCAGTTCTTC.